Listed below are T cell receptor beta chains from one sample, sequenced in a study of shared T cell receptors in the human thymus. Assay used: immunoSEQ multiplex PCR; TCRdb lists only in-frame clones, some missing. Of approximately 490,000 clones listed, around 78% are singletons. The sample also formed part of further work on human thymus T cells.

The sequencing input was thymocytes. The receptors here all came from a boy younger than two with a congenital heart defect. CDR3s leave out the opening cysteine and the closing phenylalanine or tryptophan. The order of the fields is D gene, V gene, J gene, CDR3 protein. D genes are given only for firm matches.

d_call: TRBD1
v_call: TRBV6-6
j_call: TRBJ2-7
cdr3_aa: ASRRDRVPHEQY

d_call: NA
v_call: TRBV4-3
j_call: TRBJ2-1
cdr3_aa: ASSQVRGARSSYNEQF

d_call: TRBD1
v_call: TRBV12-5
j_call: TRBJ2-3
cdr3_aa: ASGLDRDRGRPSTDTQY

d_call: TRBD1
v_call: TRBV19
j_call: TRBJ1-4
cdr3_aa: ASSIVQGANEKLF

d_call: TRBD1
v_call: TRBV5-1
j_call: TRBJ1-1
cdr3_aa: ASSLGATGVTEAF

d_call: NA
v_call: TRBV7-9
j_call: TRBJ2-3
cdr3_aa: AGAGDTQY

d_call: TRBD2
v_call: TRBV6-4
j_call: TRBJ2-3
cdr3_aa: ASSDSGSTDTQY

d_call: NA
v_call: TRBV15
j_call: TRBJ2-5
cdr3_aa: ATSQRHQETQY

d_call: TRBD1
v_call: TRBV7-8
j_call: TRBJ1-4
cdr3_aa: ASAQATGVGEEKLF

d_call: NA
v_call: TRBV25-1
j_call: TRBJ2-1
cdr3_aa: ASRMTLYNEQF

d_call: NA
v_call: TRBV27
j_call: TRBJ1-1
cdr3_aa: ASRVSLEHTEAF

d_call: TRBD1
v_call: TRBV4-2
j_call: TRBJ2-2
cdr3_aa: ASSRRQGENTGELF

d_call: NA
v_call: TRBV19
j_call: TRBJ1-1
cdr3_aa: ASSLGGVTNTEAF

d_call: TRBD2
v_call: TRBV13
j_call: TRBJ2-7
cdr3_aa: ASSWAPSGREQY

d_call: NA
v_call: TRBV23-1
j_call: TRBJ1-3
cdr3_aa: APCRPSGNTIY

d_call: NA
v_call: TRBV11-2
j_call: TRBJ1-1
cdr3_aa: ASSLKTGNTEAF

d_call: NA
v_call: TRBV29-1
j_call: TRBJ1-4
cdr3_aa: SVAGGTQVEYEKLF

d_call: TRBD2
v_call: TRBV25-1
j_call: TRBJ2-3
cdr3_aa: ASSELLAGGPADTQY

d_call: NA
v_call: TRBV7-2
j_call: TRBJ2-3
cdr3_aa: ASSLTGQSSTDTQY

d_call: TRBD1
v_call: TRBV11-2
j_call: TRBJ2-7
cdr3_aa: ASSLAPPDRVHEQY

d_call: NA
v_call: TRBV27
j_call: TRBJ2-6
cdr3_aa: ASRSRHYPNSGANVLT

d_call: NA
v_call: TRBV29-1
j_call: TRBJ1-3
cdr3_aa: SVAGLGESGNTIY

d_call: NA
v_call: TRBV30
j_call: TRBJ1-5
cdr3_aa: AWSVMSGGRNQPQH

d_call: TRBD2
v_call: TRBV6-1
j_call: TRBJ2-7
cdr3_aa: ASGTSGSDEQY

d_call: NA
v_call: TRBV25-1
j_call: TRBJ1-2
cdr3_aa: ASSDLGGPQSNYGYT

d_call: TRBD1
v_call: TRBV4-2
j_call: TRBJ2-7
cdr3_aa: ASSQDQQGAADEQY

d_call: TRBD2
v_call: TRBV30
j_call: TRBJ2-7
cdr3_aa: AWITSGRADRYEQY

d_call: NA
v_call: TRBV6-4
j_call: TRBJ2-3
cdr3_aa: ASSDISTDTQY

d_call: NA
v_call: TRBV19
j_call: TRBJ2-1
cdr3_aa: ASRGDTSKSYNEQF

d_call: NA
v_call: TRBV23-1
j_call: TRBJ2-7
cdr3_aa: ASSQSGGPTHYEQY

d_call: TRBD1
v_call: TRBV7-8
j_call: TRBJ1-5
cdr3_aa: ASSHSGQGSNQPQH

d_call: TRBD1
v_call: TRBV27
j_call: TRBJ2-6
cdr3_aa: ASSLVPRQGTHSGANVLT

d_call: NA
v_call: TRBV4-2
j_call: TRBJ1-4
cdr3_aa: ASSQKKIKGGTNEKLF

d_call: TRBD2
v_call: TRBV13
j_call: TRBJ2-2
cdr3_aa: ASSLKGREIPGELF

d_call: NA
v_call: TRBV10-3
j_call: TRBJ2-7
cdr3_aa: AISEKVAGFYEQY

d_call: TRBD1
v_call: TRBV27
j_call: TRBJ2-7
cdr3_aa: ASSYGTGEAYEQY

d_call: NA
v_call: TRBV2
j_call: TRBJ2-3
cdr3_aa: ASSEPSVTDTQY